A single sample is the source of the 5 T cell receptor beta chains below, sequenced in a study of molecular identifiers for immune sequencing clone quantification. TCRdb independently ran MiXCR on the PCR reads; one entry per CDR3 protein. Here the sample spans about 640,000 distinct CDR3 sequences, roughly 21% being singletons. Sequencing used naive CD8+ T cells from blood, with Jurkat cell RNA spiked in. Subset given: FACS-sorted CD8+CD4-CCR7+CD45RA+ naive T cells. These receptors were obtained from a human donor in good health. Some libraries in this study had Jurkat cell RNA spiked in.

The chain couples TRBV5-3 to TRBJ2-3; 8 bases are a match to TRBD1. TRBV5-3 carries the ORF label, with uncertain function. Germline trimming cut 8 bases from V and 5 bases from J; bases unmatched to any gene: 13. This CDR3 has 15 residues. CDR3: CASGYPTGEKDTQYF. In DNA form, the CDR3 reads TGTGCCAGCGGCTACCCGACAGGGGAAAAAGATACGCAGTATTTT.

This clonotype was seen only a few times. The V and J genes are TRBV5-4 and TRBJ2-5, with a weak D call TRBD1 (6 bases). The ends were cut back, 3 bases at V and 5 bases at J, with 23 bases in the middle. CDR3 length equals 17 residues. CDR1 is SGHNT and CDR2 is YYREEE in the germline V gene (reference sequence). The chain's CDR3 is CASSSDSGKQGVETQYF. DNA of the CDR3: TGTGCCAGCAGCTCCGATAGTGGGAAACAGGGCGTTGAGACCCAGTACTTC.

Of note for this clonotype: A read error may be the cause here, since a much bigger clone is one base away. The J gene is TRBJ2-1, the V gene TRBV10-3, with D tentatively TRBD2 (6 bases). Per germline, CDR1 ENHRY and CDR2 SYGVKD. The CDR3 is 13 residues long. In DNA form, the CDR3 reads TGTGCCATGGGGACTGCATCCTACAATGGGCAGTTCTTC. Protein product: CAMGTASYNGQFF.

This clonotype was observed at least ten times. The V and J genes are TRBV6-1 and TRBJ2-7; no reliable D call. Germline CDR1 reads MNHNS; CDR2 reads SASEGT. The CDR3 runs 18 residues. The germline V and J ends were trimmed by 2 bases and 2 bases, with 22 bases remaining between them. The chain's CDR3 is CASSENLFFAGETYEQYF. The CDR3 nucleotides read TGTGCCAGCAGTGAAAACTTGTTTTTTGCAGGAGAAACCTACGAGCAGTACTTC.

This clonotype was observed once. A much larger clone differs by one base, so this may be a read error. The chain uses TRBV16 and TRBJ1-4, with D perhaps matching TRBD1 (5 bases). Germline V gene lookup returns CDR1 KGHSY and CDR2 FQNENV. CDR3 length: 14 amino acids. As DNA, the CDR3 is TGTGCCAGCAGCCGGGACGATTTGGAGGAAAAACCGTTTTTT. Amino acid sequence: CASSRDDLEEKPFF.